These T cell receptor beta chains were read from a single sample in a study of T cells in Graves' hyperthyroidism and ophthalmopathy. TCRdb re-derived calls from the multiplex PCR reads in MiXCR, one entry per CDR3 protein. The sample yields 550,000 to 800,000 distinct CDR3 sequences, around 15% seen once. Sample: blood. These receptors originate from a man younger than 30 with Graves' hyperthyroidism. Each CDR3 is given with its conserved first and last residue. Fields, in order: D gene, J gene, V gene, clone size, CDR3 DNA, CDR3 protein. The D gene is left open where the match is weak. The size entry is marked missing in some rows and otherwise reads once, few, many or a size class.

D gene: -; J gene: TRBJ2-7; V gene: TRBV14; clone size: few; CDR3 DNA: TGTGCCAGCAGCCAAGATTCCGGCCCCTACGAGCAGTACTTC; CDR3 protein: CASSQDSGPYEQYF
D gene: -; J gene: TRBJ2-7; V gene: TRBV12-3/TRBV12-4; clone size: many; CDR3 DNA: TGTGCCAGCAGTTCAGTAGCGCCCATCTACGAGCAGTACTTC; CDR3 protein: CASSSVAPIYEQYF
D gene: -; J gene: TRBJ2-7; V gene: TRBV28; clone size: many; CDR3 DNA: TGTGCCAGCAGTAAAGCCATTCTACAGGGCCCCGAGCAGTACTTC; CDR3 protein: CASSKAILQGPEQYF
D gene: TRBD2; J gene: TRBJ2-3; V gene: TRBV7-6; clone size: many; CDR3 DNA: TGTGCCAGCAGCTTACCTAGCGGAGGAGATACGCAGTATTTT; CDR3 protein: CASSLPSGGDTQYF
D gene: TRBD2; J gene: TRBJ2-1; V gene: TRBV20-1; clone size: -; CDR3 DNA: TGCAGTGCTAGAGACCTAGCGGGAGTACATGAGCAGTTCTTC; CDR3 protein: CSARDLAGVHEQFF
D gene: TRBD1; J gene: TRBJ2-1; V gene: TRBV2; clone size: -; CDR3 DNA: TGTGCCAGCAGGGCCGACAGGGTGTGGCACAATGAGCAGTTCTTC; CDR3 protein: CASRADRVWHNEQFF
D gene: -; J gene: TRBJ2-7; V gene: TRBV25-1; clone size: -; CDR3 DNA: TGTGCCAGCAGTGAAGGTGGCATGCTCGAGCAGTACTTC; CDR3 protein: CASSEGGMLEQYF
D gene: TRBD2; J gene: TRBJ2-5; V gene: TRBV28; clone size: many; CDR3 DNA: TGTGCCAGCAGGCGCGGGAGGTCAGAGACCCAGTACTTC; CDR3 protein: CASRRGRSETQYF
D gene: -; J gene: TRBJ2-7; V gene: TRBV30; clone size: few; CDR3 DNA: TGTGCCTGGAGTCCCCTAGTTGAGCAGTACTTC; CDR3 protein: CAWSPLVEQYF
D gene: TRBD2; J gene: TRBJ2-2; V gene: TRBV30; clone size: many; CDR3 DNA: TGTGCCTGGAGTGTAGGACTAGCGGAAGGATACACCGGGGAGCTGTTTTTT; CDR3 protein: CAWSVGLAEGYTGELFF
D gene: TRBD2; J gene: TRBJ2-7; V gene: TRBV28; clone size: many; CDR3 DNA: TGTGCCAGCAGTTACGGACTAGCGGAGAGCTACGAGCAGTACTTC; CDR3 protein: CASSYGLAESYEQYF
D gene: TRBD1; J gene: TRBJ1-5; V gene: TRBV10-2; clone size: few; CDR3 DNA: TGCGCCAGCGCCAGGACAGGGACGGGGGTTAGCAATCAGCCCCAGCATTTT; CDR3 protein: CASARTGTGVSNQPQHF
D gene: -; J gene: TRBJ2-5; V gene: TRBV29-1; clone size: many; CDR3 DNA: TGCAGCGTTGAAGTGGGGGCTCAAGAGACCCAGTACTTC; CDR3 protein: CSVEVGAQETQYF
D gene: -; J gene: TRBJ2-7; V gene: TRBV28; clone size: many; CDR3 DNA: TGTGCCAGCAGTCGGGCGACCAGGTCTGGCTACGAGCAGTACTTC; CDR3 protein: CASSRATRSGYEQYF
D gene: TRBD1; J gene: TRBJ1-1; V gene: TRBV27; clone size: few; CDR3 DNA: TGTGCCAGCAGTCCGGATAGGACAGGGTATGGCACTGAAGCTTTCTTT; CDR3 protein: CASSPDRTGYGTEAFF
D gene: -; J gene: TRBJ1-4; V gene: TRBV6-1; clone size: few; CDR3 DNA: TGTGCCAGCAGTGTCACGTTTACCGCAACTAATGAAAAACTGTTTTTT; CDR3 protein: CASSVTFTATNEKLFF
D gene: TRBD2; J gene: TRBJ2-3; V gene: TRBV25-1; clone size: few; CDR3 DNA: TGTGCCAGCAGTGAATGGGGGGGGGATGAGACAGATACGCAGTATTTT; CDR3 protein: CASSEWGGDETDTQYF
D gene: TRBD1; J gene: TRBJ1-4; V gene: TRBV27; clone size: -; CDR3 DNA: TGTGCCAGCGCCGAAGAACAGGGGATTGATGAAAAACTGTTTTTT; CDR3 protein: CASAEEQGIDEKLFF
D gene: -; J gene: TRBJ2-4; V gene: TRBV7-2; clone size: -; CDR3 DNA: TGTGCCAGCAGCTCGGTTTTTGGCCCGGCCAAAAACATTCAGTACTTC; CDR3 protein: CASSSVFGPAKNIQYF
D gene: TRBD2; J gene: TRBJ2-2; V gene: TRBV15; clone size: few; CDR3 DNA: TGTGCCACCAGGCTAGGGACTAGCGGGAGGCCCGGGGAGCTGTTTTTT; CDR3 protein: CATRLGTSGRPGELFF
D gene: -; J gene: TRBJ2-7; V gene: TRBV6-2/TRBV6-3; clone size: few; CDR3 DNA: TGTGCCAGCAGCCACCGGGACCCCGAGAAGTACTTC; CDR3 protein: CASSHRDPEKYF
D gene: -; J gene: TRBJ2-3; V gene: TRBV7-9; clone size: many; CDR3 DNA: TGTGCCAGCAGCCCCCGGGACATCTACACAGATACGCAGTATTTT; CDR3 protein: CASSPRDIYTDTQYF
D gene: -; J gene: TRBJ1-2; V gene: TRBV29-1; clone size: few; CDR3 DNA: TGCAGCGTTGAAGAGGGGGTTTTTAGTGGCTACACCTTC; CDR3 protein: CSVEEGVFSGYTF